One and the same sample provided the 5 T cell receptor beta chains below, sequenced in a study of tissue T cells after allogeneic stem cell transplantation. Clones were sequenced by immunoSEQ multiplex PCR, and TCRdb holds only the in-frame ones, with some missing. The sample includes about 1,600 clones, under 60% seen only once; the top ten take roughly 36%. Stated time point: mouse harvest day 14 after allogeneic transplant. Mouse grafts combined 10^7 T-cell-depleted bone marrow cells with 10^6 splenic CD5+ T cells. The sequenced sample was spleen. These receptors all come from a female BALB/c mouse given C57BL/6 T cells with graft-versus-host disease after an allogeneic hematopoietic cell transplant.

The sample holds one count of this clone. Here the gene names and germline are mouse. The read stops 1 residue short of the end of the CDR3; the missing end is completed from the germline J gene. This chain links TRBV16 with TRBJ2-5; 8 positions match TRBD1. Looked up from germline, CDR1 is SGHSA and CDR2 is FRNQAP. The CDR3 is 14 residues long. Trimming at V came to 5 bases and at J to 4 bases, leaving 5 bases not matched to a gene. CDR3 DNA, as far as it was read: TGTGCAAGCAGCACGCGGACAGGGAAAGACACCCAGTAC. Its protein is CASSTRTGKDTQY. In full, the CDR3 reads CASSTRTGKDTQYF.

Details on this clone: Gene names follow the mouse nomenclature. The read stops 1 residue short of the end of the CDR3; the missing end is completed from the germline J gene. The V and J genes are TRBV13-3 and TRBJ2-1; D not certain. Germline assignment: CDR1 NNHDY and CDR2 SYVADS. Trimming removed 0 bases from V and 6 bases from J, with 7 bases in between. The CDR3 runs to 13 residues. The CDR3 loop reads CASSDAEGAEQFF. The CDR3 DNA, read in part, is TGTGCCAGCAGTGATGCAGAGGGTGCTGAGCAGTTC.

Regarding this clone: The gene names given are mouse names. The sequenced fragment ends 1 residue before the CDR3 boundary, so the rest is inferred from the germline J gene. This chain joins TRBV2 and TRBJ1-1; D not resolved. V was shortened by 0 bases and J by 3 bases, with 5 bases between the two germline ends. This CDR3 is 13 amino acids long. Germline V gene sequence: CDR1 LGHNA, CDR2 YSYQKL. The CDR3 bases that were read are TGTGCCAGCAGCCAAGATAGGGACACAGAAGTCTTC. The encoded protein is CASSQDRDTEVF. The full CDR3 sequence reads CASSQDRDTEVFF. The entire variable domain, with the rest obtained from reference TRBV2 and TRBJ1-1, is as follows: DPKIIQKPKYLVAVTGSEKILICEQYLGHNAMYWYRQSAKKPLEFMFSYSYQKLMDNQTASSRFQPQSSKKNHLDLQITALKPDDSATYFCASSQDRDTEVFFGKGTRLTVV.

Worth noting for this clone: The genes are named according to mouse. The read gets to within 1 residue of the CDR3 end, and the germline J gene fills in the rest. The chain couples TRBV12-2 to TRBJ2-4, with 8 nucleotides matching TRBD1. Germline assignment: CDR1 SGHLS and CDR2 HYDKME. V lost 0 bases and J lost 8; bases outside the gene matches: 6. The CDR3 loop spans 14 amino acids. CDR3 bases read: TGTGCCAGCTCTCTCGAGGCAGGGGGCAGCACCTTGTAC. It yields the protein CASSLEAGGSTLY. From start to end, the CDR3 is CASSLEAGGSTLYF.

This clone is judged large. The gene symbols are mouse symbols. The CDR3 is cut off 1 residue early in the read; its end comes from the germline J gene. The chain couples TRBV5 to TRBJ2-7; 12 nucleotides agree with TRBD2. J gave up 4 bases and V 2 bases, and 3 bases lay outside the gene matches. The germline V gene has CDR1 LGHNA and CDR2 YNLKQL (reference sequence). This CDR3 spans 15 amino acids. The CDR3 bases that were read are TGTGCCAGCAGCCAAACCGGGACTGGGGGGTATGAACAGTAC. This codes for CASSQTGTGGYEQY. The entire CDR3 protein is CASSQTGTGGYEQYF.